What follows is one T cell receptor beta chain and its context. Its antigen is unknown. Sequenced by immunoSEQ multiplex PCR; TCRdb stores in-frame clones only, minus some. There are about 38,000 clones in the sample; about two thirds occur only once, and approximately 22% lies in the top ten. Antigen-specific CD4+ T cells expanded by the ViraFEST assay with viral peptide pools were then sequenced. When 10 to 11 days of culture had elapsed, CD4+ T cells were isolated. Previously uninfected by SARS-CoV-2, the vaccine recipients also showed negative nucleocapsid antibodies. Each culture had half its medium swapped for IL-2 medium on days 3 and 7. This entry is derived from a study of vaccination effects on CD4 cells after COVID-19. Study overall: Participants each got two BNT162b2 or mRNA-1273 vaccine doses. Whole-study findings and limits: There were few convalescent patients in the study and no early post-infection timepoints.

Germline V gene sequence: CDR1 LGHNT, CDR2 FRNRAP. CDR3 length: 14 amino acids. The V gene lost 3 bases and the J gene lost 6 bases, with 12 bases spanning the gap. The source was CD4+ T cells from PBMCs cultured with SARS-CoV-2 spike peptides, collected before COVID-19 vaccination. This chain links TRBV12-5 with TRBJ2-4; D remains ambiguous. The receptor's source is a human donor who received a COVID-19 vaccine. The CDR3 spells CASGLPFPGNIQYF. The CDR3 region has the DNA TGTGCTAGTGGTTTACCCTTCCCGGGAAACATTCAGTACTTC.